The 23 T cell receptor beta chains given below trace back to one sample, sequenced in a study of T-cell reconstitution after alpha-beta-depleted transplantation in children. Unique molecular identifiers featured in how the TCRbeta library was prepared. TCRdb used MiXCR to reprocess the PCR reads, holding one entry per CDR3 protein. The data contain hundreds of thousands of distinct CDR3 sequences, around 15% of them seen just once; the ten biggest clones take up under 30%. This specimen consisted of PBMCs, mostly from graft donor cells, obtained 360 days after TCRalphabeta/CD19-depleted stem cell transplant. Receptors were obtained from a boy younger than two who had a stem cell transplant for Wiskott-Aldrich syndrome, so the T cells may come from the graft donor.

This clonotype turned up a few times. The J gene is TRBJ2-5, the V gene TRBV18; 8 nucleotides align to TRBD2. Germline CDR1 and CDR2: KGHSH and LQKENI. The CDR3 runs 15 residues. V shed 8 bases, J shed 2 bases, and the junction held 10 bases outside the gene matches. CDR3 sequence reads: CASVPRRGAQETQYF. CDR3 coding DNA: TGTGCCAGCGTCCCCAGGCGGGGGGCACAAGAGACCCAGTACTTC.

V usage is TRBV18 and J usage is TRBJ2-7; 11 bases match TRBD2. The V gene's germline CDR1 is KGHSH and CDR2 LQKENI. The CDR3 runs to 15 residues. V was clipped by 8 bases and J by 0 bases; unmatched bases: 6. CDR3 in amino acids: CASTLLAGASYEQYF. The DNA of the CDR3 is TGTGCCAGCACCCTACTAGCGGGGGCCTCCTACGAGCAGTACTTC.

This clonotype was recorded at least ten times. The chain joins TRBV29-1 to TRBJ1-2; TRBD1 might be the D (5 bases). Germline lookup yields CDR1 SQVTM and CDR2 ANQGSEA. This CDR3 has 14 residues. V lost 4 bases and J 4 bases, leaving 16 bases between the germline ends. CDR3 in amino acids: CSVVKDTKGYGYTF. The CDR3 bases are TGCAGCGTTGTAAAGGACACCAAGGGCTATGGCTACACCTTC.

The chain couples TRBV5-1 to TRBJ1-1; D is ambiguous. Trimming left V 1 base short and J 0 bases short, with 19 bases between. The germline CDR1 and CDR2 sequences are SGHRS and YFSETQ. The CDR3 is made up of 18 amino acids. Here the CDR3 reads CASSLKRDGGGMNTEAFF. The CDR3 DNA follows: TGCGCCAGCAGCTTGAAGCGCGACGGCGGCGGCATGAACACTGAAGCTTTCTTT.

This clonotype was counted ten times or more. V and J are TRBV7-9 and TRBJ2-1; 7 bases agree with TRBD2. Germline V gene data show CDR1 as SEHNR and CDR2 as FQNEAQ (reference sequence). With 4 bases clipped from V and 10 bases from J, the junction kept 22 bases outside the gene matches. CDR3 size: 18 residues. The CDR3 protein is CASSSPGGAGRGLGEQFF. For the CDR3, the DNA is TGTGCCAGCAGCTCGCCGGGGGGTGCGGGACGAGGGTTAGGGGAGCAGTTCTTC.

In this sample, this clonotype turned up once. The chain joins TRBV10-3 to TRBJ2-3; D perhaps matches TRBD2 (5 bases). The CDR3 loop spans 16 amino acids. From germline, CDR1 is ENHRY and CDR2 SYGVKD. V lost 2 bases and J 1 base, leaving 13 bases between the germline ends. In DNA, the CDR3 is TGTGCCATCAGTGAGCCGATAGGGCGGGGCACAGATACGCAGTATTTT. It codes for CAISEPIGRGTDTQYF.

This chain links TRBV6-1 with TRBJ2-2; TRBD2 might be the D (7 bases). From germline, CDR1 is MNHNS and CDR2 SASEGT. The CDR3 has 14 amino acids. Trimming cost V 11 bases and J 0 bases, with 13 bases left between them. This CDR3 is CAGGGTSNTGELFF. CDR3 DNA sequence: TGTGCCGGGGGGGGGACATCGAACACCGGGGAGCTGTTTTTT.

This chain connects TRBV4-2 to TRBJ2-5; tentative D call: TRBD2 (6 bases). With 2 bases removed from V and 4 bases from J, the gap between germline ends came to 20 bases. The CDR3 runs to 17 residues. Germline loops: CDR1 LGHNA, CDR2 YNFKEQ. The DNA of the CDR3 is TGTGCCAGCAGCCAATCCCTCCTGCGGGGACGGGGAGAGACCCAGTACTTC. It is translated as CASSQSLLRGRGETQYF.

A few counts support this clonotype. The V and J genes are TRBV6-2 or TRBV6-3 and TRBJ2-1; the match to TRBD2 covers 15 bases. Germline V gene sequence: CDR1 MNHEY, CDR2 SVGEGT. Losses at the gene ends were 4 bases for V and 0 bases for J; bases not matched to a gene: 7. The CDR3 spans 19 residues. The CDR3 coding sequence is TGTGCCAGCAGTTCGGGACTAGCGGGAGGAAGAGGCTCCTACAATGAGCAGTTCTTC. Its protein is CASSSGLAGGRGSYNEQFF.

This clonotype was observed a handful of times. The rearrangement links TRBV11-3 to TRBJ2-7; 14 nucleotides line up with TRBD2. Trimming took 2 bases from V and 4 from J; bases not matched to a gene: 13. Per the germline V gene, CDR1 is SGHNT and CDR2 is YENEEA. The CDR3 is 19 amino acids. In DNA form, the CDR3 reads TGTGCCAGCAGCTTAACCGGGACTAGCGGGAGTTTAGGTCCTTACGAGCAGTACTTC. This encodes CASSLTGTSGSLGPYEQYF.

The chain carries TRBV12-3 or TRBV12-4 and TRBJ1-5; D is ambiguous. CDR3 length: 14 amino acids. V lost 3 bases to trimming and J lost 7 bases, with 13 bases between them. As DNA, the CDR3 is TGTGCCAGCAGTTTCCAGAATAGAGGACAGCCCCAGCATTTT. Protein product: CASSFQNRGQPQHF.

The sample holds many counts of this clonotype. The chain couples TRBV29-1 to TRBJ1-4; D is uncertain. Germline CDR1 is SQVTM and CDR2 is ANQGSEA. The CDR3 runs 12 residues. V lost 0 bases to trimming and J lost 8 bases, with 7 bases between them. The CDR3 DNA follows: TGCAGCGTTGAAGATCACCGCGAAAAACTGTTTTTT. Its protein is CSVEDHREKLFF.

V and J are TRBV19 and TRBJ1-5; D gene uncertain. Per germline, CDR1 LNHDA and CDR2 SQIVND (reference sequence). V lost 0 bases and J 5 bases, leaving 8 bases between the germline ends. The CDR3 loop spans 14 amino acids. For the CDR3, the DNA is TGTGCCAGTAGTATAGAGGGAGGATATCAGCCCCAGCATTTT. Translated, it gives CASSIEGGYQPQHF. The full variable domain, its missing parts supplied by reference TRBV19 and TRBJ1-5, is DGGITQSPKYLFRKEGQNVTLSCEQNLNHDAMYWYRQDPGQGLRLIYYSQIVNDFQKGDIAEGYSVSREKKESFPLTVTSAQKNPTAFYLCASSIEGGYQPQHFGDGTRLSIL.

The V and J genes are TRBV27 and TRBJ2-1; the match to TRBD2 covers 7 bases. J gave up 3 bases and V 5 bases, and 7 bases lay outside the gene matches. The CDR3 is 15 amino acids. Germline loops: CDR1 MNHEY, CDR2 SMNVEV (reference sequence). The CDR3 DNA sequence: TGTGCCAGCAGTCCTAGCGGTCCTCACTACAATGAGCAGTTCTTC. The encoded protein is CASSPSGPHYNEQFF.

This clonotype was counted only a few times. The chain carries TRBV6-5 and TRBJ2-7, with no clear D. This CDR3 region has 16 residues. Deletions cut 2 bases from V and 5 bases from J, with 19 bases between. Germline V gene sequence: CDR1 MNHEY, CDR2 SVGAGI. The CDR3, as DNA: TGTGCCAGCAGTTACCCCCCCGAGGCAGGTACCGACGAGCAGTACTTC. Translation gives CASSYPPEAGTDEQYF.

The chain recombines TRBV6-5 with TRBJ1-2; D remains ambiguous. In germline, CDR1 is MNHEY, CDR2 SVGAGI. The CDR3 runs 12 residues. The V end was cut by 2 bases, the J end by 10 bases, with 11 bases between. The CDR3 loop reads CASSYGKGVYTF. The CDR3, as DNA: TGTGCCAGCAGTTACGGGAAGGGCGTCTACACCTTC.

This clonotype was observed a few times. The genes are TRBV5-1 and TRBJ2-2, with TRBD1 matching over 9 bases. Germline CDR1 SGHRS, CDR2 YFSETQ. CDR3 length equals 17 residues. Unmatched junction bases numbered 9, after V lost 2 bases and J lost 4 bases. CDR3 sequence: CASSFRSGTGFTGELFF. The CDR3 DNA reads TGCGCCAGCAGCTTCCGCTCCGGGACAGGGTTCACCGGGGAGCTGTTTTTT.

There are a few counts of this clonotype. The CDR3: CASSLSRAPSNQPQHF. CDR3 coding DNA: TGTGCCAGCAGCCTGAGCCGGGCTCCTAGCAATCAGCCCCAGCATTTT. V usage is TRBV6-1 and J usage is TRBJ1-5; the D is unclear. Looked up from germline, CDR1 is MNHNS and CDR2 is SASEGT. The CDR3 sequence is 16 residues long. Between the trimmed V and J ends, which lost 6 bases and 0 bases, there was a span of 15 bases.

The rearrangement uses TRBV7-2 and TRBJ2-2, with TRBD2 identical over 14 bases. Germline V lookup: CDR1 SGHTA, CDR2 FQGNSA. The CDR3 extends over 16 amino acids. J gave up 8 bases and V 5 bases, and 7 bases lay outside the gene matches. This CDR3 is CASSNRTSGRRGELFF. In DNA form, the CDR3 reads TGTGCCAGCAGCAACCGGACTAGCGGGAGGAGGGGGGAGCTGTTTTTT.

J is TRBJ2-3 and V is TRBV7-9, with 7 positions matching TRBD2. Germline trimming cut 5 bases from V and 5 bases from J; bases unmatched to any gene: 4. CDR1 is SEHNR, CDR2 FQNEAQ, per germline (reference sequence). The CDR3 runs to 13 residues. The CDR3 loop is CASSPRGLDTQYF. The CDR3 DNA reads as TGTGCCAGCAGCCCGCGGGGGTTAGATACGCAGTATTTT.

The chain employs TRBV13 and TRBJ2-5; either TRBD1 or TRBD2 may supply D (5 bases each). CDR1 is PRHDT and CDR2 is FYEKMQ in the germline V gene (reference sequence). V was trimmed by 5 bases and J by 2 bases, leaving 9 bases between them. This CDR3 contains 13 residues. The DNA for the CDR3 is TGTGCCAGCAGCGTGGGACCTCAAGAGACCCAGTACTTC. Translated: CASSVGPQETQYF.

The chain recombines TRBV2 with TRBJ2-7, with 9 bases identical to TRBD2. J gave up 5 bases and V 5 bases, and 4 bases lay outside the gene matches. CDR1 and CDR2 from the germline V gene are SNHLY and FYNNEI. The CDR3 runs to 13 residues. CDR3 sequence reads: CASSSSGKHEQYF. DNA of the CDR3: TGTGCCAGCAGTTCTAGCGGGAAGCACGAGCAGTACTTC.

V and J are TRBV11-3 and TRBJ2-7; 8 positions match TRBD1. The junction had 25 bases not matched to a gene; V was cut back by 0 bases and J by 3 bases. The CDR3 has 22 residues. CDR1 is SGHNT and CDR2 is YENEEA in the germline V gene. CDR3 loop: CASSLELIHTTVGQGTLYEQYF. CDR3 DNA sequence: TGTGCCAGCAGCTTAGAATTGATTCACACCACTGTTGGACAGGGAACTCTCTACGAGCAGTACTTC.